Sequencing of this T cell receptor (beta chain) was carried out in a study of cytomegalovirus exposure and HLA in healthy donors. The wider study: Samples from HLA-typed donors yielded some 85 million unique TCRs in an early data release.

With regard to this clone: Its antigen is undetermined.

The CDR3 extends over 17 amino acids. The ends lost 0 bases at V and 2 bases at J; junction bases unmatched: 11. The germline gives CDR1 SQVTM, CDR2 ANQGSEA. Primers for the PCR totalled 60 Vbeta and 13 Jbeta. TCRdb keeps only in-frame clones here, not all; method: immunoSEQ multiplex PCR. The sample records approximately 190,000 clones, over 60% being singletons. Findings of the study overall: Apparent HLA restriction characterized most CMV-associated TCR beta chains in a later analysis. As a later analysis showed, several of the most significant clusters appeared to be linked to common viral pathogens.

This TCR was sampled from a woman in her 30s in good health and CMV-seropositive. The specimen was PBMCs. The chain carries TRBV29-1 and TRBJ2-7, with TRBD2 matching 9 bases. The CDR3 bases are TGCAGCGTTGAAGAGATCGGTAGCGGGGGTTACCCCTACGAGCAGTACTTC. Its protein is CSVEEIGSGGYPYEQYF.